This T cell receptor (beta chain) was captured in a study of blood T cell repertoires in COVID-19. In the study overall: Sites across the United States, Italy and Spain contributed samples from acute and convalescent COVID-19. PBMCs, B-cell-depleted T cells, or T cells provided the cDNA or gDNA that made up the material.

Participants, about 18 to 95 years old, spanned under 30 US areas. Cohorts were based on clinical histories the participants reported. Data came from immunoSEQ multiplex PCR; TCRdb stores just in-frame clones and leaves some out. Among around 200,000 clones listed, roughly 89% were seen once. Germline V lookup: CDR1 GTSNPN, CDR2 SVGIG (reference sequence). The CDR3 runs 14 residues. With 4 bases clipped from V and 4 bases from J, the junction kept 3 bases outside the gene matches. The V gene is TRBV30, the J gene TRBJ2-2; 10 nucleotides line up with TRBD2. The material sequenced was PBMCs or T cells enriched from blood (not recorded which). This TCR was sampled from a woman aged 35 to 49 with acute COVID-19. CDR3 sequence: CAWTSGGFTGELFF. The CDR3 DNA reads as TGTGCCTGGACTAGCGGGGGCTTCACCGGGGAGCTGTTTTTT.